A single sample is the source of the 17 T cell receptor beta chains below, sequenced in a study of blood T cell repertoires in COVID-19. Clones were read by immunoSEQ multiplex PCR, and TCRdb kept only the in-frame ones, dropping some. The data show roughly 280,000 clones, about 90% seen once. The sequencing input was peripheral blood. Every receptor here comes from a woman aged 30 to 39 with COVID-19, enrolled during active disease.

A remark on this clone: This sample also contains other DNA sequences that code for the same CDR3. CDR3 region: CAWSQGRSNQPQHF. In nucleotides, the CDR3 is TGTGCCTGGAGCCAGGGGCGGAGCAATCAGCCCCAGCATTTT. V gene TRBV30 combines with J gene TRBJ1-5, with a possible D match to TRBD1 (6 bases). This CDR3 has 14 amino acids. CDR1 and CDR2 from the germline V gene are GTSNPN and SVGIG (reference sequence). V lost 3 bases to trimming and J lost 1 base, with 10 bases between them.

This chain links TRBV29-1 with TRBJ2-7, with 12 bases matching TRBD1. The V gene's germline CDR1 is SQVTM and CDR2 ANQGSEA. The length of the CDR3 is 12 residues. J was trimmed by 7 bases and V by 7 bases; bases with no gene match: 5. The CDR3 reads CSGRDRGREQYF. The CDR3 DNA is TGCAGCGGCCGGGACAGGGGGCGGGAGCAGTACTTC.

The rearrangement uses TRBV30 and TRBJ1-1; possible D gene TRBD1, 5 bases. In germline, CDR1 is GTSNPN, CDR2 SVGIG (reference sequence). The V and J ends lost 3 bases and 6 bases respectively, with 14 bases between them. The CDR3 totals 13 residues. The CDR3 sequence is CAWSVGLAAEAFF. CDR3 nucleotide sequence: TGTGCCTGGAGCGTGGGGCTGGCCGCTGAAGCTTTCTTT.

The genes are TRBV5-1 and TRBJ2-5; no firm D call. Trimming shortened V by 3 bases and J by 3 bases, and 18 bases separated the two germline ends. Germline values: CDR1 SGHRS, CDR2 YFSETQ. The CDR3 has 16 amino acids. This CDR3 is CASSSVLVAPEETQYF. CDR3 nucleotides: TGCGCCAGCAGCTCAGTACTCGTAGCTCCTGAAGAGACCCAGTACTTC. The full variable domain, its missing parts supplied by reference TRBV5-1 and TRBJ2-5, is KAGVTQTPRYLIKTRGQQVTLSCSPISGHRSVSWYQQTPGQGLQFLFEYFSETQRNKGNFPGRFSGRQFSNSRSEMNVSTLELGDSALYLCASSSVLVAPEETQYFGPGTRLLVL.

This clone was seen a single time. The chain is built from TRBV27 and TRBJ1-2; unclear D gene. V was trimmed by 3 bases and J by 6 bases, leaving 17 bases between them. Germline CDR1 MNHEY, CDR2 SMNVEV (reference sequence). This CDR3 contains 15 residues. The CDR3 loop reads CASSFRSVSQNGYTF. In nucleotides, the CDR3 is TGTGCCAGCAGTTTCAGGTCTGTCTCCCAGAATGGCTACACCTTC.

J is TRBJ2-2 and V is TRBV5-1, with D maybe TRBD1 (6 bases). V lost 5 bases, J lost 4 bases, and 18 bases lay in between. CDR3 size: 16 residues. From germline, CDR1 is SGHRS and CDR2 YFSETQ. CDR3 amino acids: CASSPQIRTATGELFF. Here the CDR3 DNA reads TGCGCCAGCAGTCCTCAAATTCGGACAGCCACCGGGGAGCTGTTTTTT.

The rearrangement uses TRBV14 and TRBJ1-2; perhaps TRBD1 as D (5 bases). The germline V gene encodes CDR1 SGHDN and CDR2 FVKESK. CDR3 length: 14 residues. V was clipped by 1 base and J by 8 bases, with 14 bases between them. The CDR3 coding sequence is TGTGCCAGCAGCCAAGTGGACACCTTTGGAGGCTACACCTTC. It encodes CASSQVDTFGGYTF.

The chain employs TRBV3-1 (or the pseudogene TRBV3-2) and TRBJ2-1; 7 bases line up with TRBD2. The CDR3 totals 18 residues. Germline values: CDR1 LGHDT, CDR2 YNNKEL (reference sequence). V trimming: 0 bases; J trimming: 4 bases; junction bases outside the gene matches: 12. Written as DNA, the CDR3 is TGTGCCAGCAGCCAAGATGGAACGGTAAGCGGGGTTTACAATGAGCAGTTCTTC. Its protein product is CASSQDGTVSGVYNEQFF.

This chain joins TRBV6-5 and TRBJ1-2; possible D gene TRBD1, 6 bases. The V end lost 2 bases, the J end lost 4 bases, and 17 bases lay between the germline ends. There are 16 residues in the CDR3. CDR1 is MNHEY, CDR2 SVGAGI, per germline. The chain's CDR3 is CASSYVGGAGGYGYTF. The CDR3 coding sequence is TGTGCCAGCAGTTACGTCGGGGGGGCGGGAGGCTATGGCTACACCTTC.

This clone was seen a single time. The genes are TRBV28 and TRBJ2-2, with D possibly TRBD2 on 6 matching bases. The CDR3 contains 13 residues. V was trimmed by 6 bases and J by 7 bases, leaving 12 bases between them. CDR1 and CDR2 from the germline V gene are MDHEN and SYDVKM. The CDR3 loop is CASRNRGIGELFF. Written as DNA, the CDR3 is TGTGCCAGCAGGAACCGGGGGATCGGGGAGCTGTTTTTT.

V usage is TRBV29-1 and J usage is TRBJ2-1; 9 positions match TRBD2. The length of the CDR3 is 13 residues. Germline loops: CDR1 SQVTM, CDR2 ANQGSEA. V was clipped by 6 bases and J by 9 bases; unmatched bases: 9. The CDR3 DNA sequence: TGCAGCGTCGTGAGACTAGCGGAAGGTGAGCAGTTCTTC. This sequence encodes CSVVRLAEGEQFF.

The chain has TRBV27 and TRBJ2-1; TRBD1 might be the D (6 bases). The CDR3 consists of 15 residues. V lost 4 bases and J lost 5, with 15 bases in between. Germline loops: CDR1 MNHEY, CDR2 SMNVEV (reference sequence). The CDR3 reads CASSYLPQGNNEQFF. CDR3 DNA sequence: TGTGCCAGCAGTTATCTACCCCAGGGGAACAATGAGCAGTTCTTC.

V is TRBV10-3 and J is TRBJ1-1; the D is unclear. This CDR3 is built from 14 residues. V lost 2 bases and J 0 bases, leaving 7 bases between the germline ends. Germline V gene sequence: CDR1 ENHRY, CDR2 SYGVKD. As DNA, the CDR3 is TGTGCCATCAGTGAGAACTTCATGAACACTGAAGCTTTCTTT. This translates into CAISENFMNTEAFF.

V and J are TRBV11-2 and TRBJ2-7, with a weak D call TRBD2 (5 bases). The CDR3 is 12 residues long. From germline, CDR1 is SGHAT and CDR2 FQNNGV. V was shortened by 9 bases and J by 2 bases, with 11 bases between the two germline ends. The CDR3 DNA reads as TGTGCCAGTCGGCCGGGGACCTACGAGCAGTACTTC. Translation gives CASRPGTYEQYF.

This chain joins TRBV6-5 and TRBJ2-7; TRBD1 matches 9 bases. CDR3 length: 14 amino acids. V was clipped by 7 bases and J by 4 bases; unmatched bases: 8. The germline V gene has CDR1 MNHEY and CDR2 SVGAGI. CDR3 nucleotides: TGTGCCAGCACGCAACAGGGGGCAAGGTACGAGCAGTACTTC. It translates to CASTQQGARYEQYF.

V and J are TRBV5-5 and TRBJ1-2; 9 positions match TRBD1. Germline CDR1 and CDR2: SGHKS and YYEKEE (reference sequence). CDR3 size: 13 residues. V was clipped by 4 bases and J by 8 bases; unmatched bases: 6. Here the CDR3 DNA reads TGTGCCAGCAGCCTAGCACAGGGGGCAGGCTACACCTTC. Its protein product is CASSLAQGAGYTF. The full variable domain, completed using reference TRBV5-5 and TRBJ1-2, is DAGVTQSPTHLIKTRGQQVTLRCSPISGHKSVSWYQQVLGQGPQFIFQYYEKEERGRGNFPDRFSARQFPNYSSELNVNALLLGDSALYLCASSLAQGAGYTFGSGTRLTVV.

This sequence joins TRBV9 and TRBJ2-1; 8 bases map to TRBD1. The germline CDR1 and CDR2 sequences are SGDLS and YYNGEE. The CDR3 loop spans 15 amino acids. V trimming: 0 bases; J trimming: 3 bases; junction bases outside the gene matches: 2. CDR3 amino acids: CASSVAGGSYNEQFF. In DNA, the CDR3 is TGTGCCAGCAGCGTAGCAGGGGGCAGCTACAATGAGCAGTTCTTC.